A selection of T cell receptor beta chains follows, all from one sample in a study of beta chain features in type 1 diabetes. Repertoires were generated with immunoSEQ multiplex PCR, while TCRdb's copy carries only in-frame clones and drops some. The sample yields around 710,000 clones, roughly an eighth seen once. Sequenced: naive CD4+ T cells from blood. The receptor source for this set is a man aged 25-40 years with type 1 diabetes. CDR3s include the opening cysteine and the closing phenylalanine or tryptophan. The D gene is left open where the match is weak. Clone size is given for some rows only: seen once, a few or many times, or a class if the clone is expanded.

v_call	d_call	clone_size	j_call	cdr3_aa	cdr3_nt
TRBV20-1	NA	few	TRBJ2-7	CSANDEQYF	TGCAGTGCTAACGACGAGCAGTACTTC
TRBV7-2	TRBD2	NA	TRBJ2-3	CASSLGGLAGSTDTQYF	TGTGCCAGCAGCTTAGGGGGACTAGCGGGAAGCACAGATACGCAGTATTTT
TRBV7-2	TRBD1	NA	TRBJ2-3	CASSPNPGTGGANTQYF	TGTGCCAGCAGCCCGAATCCCGGGACAGGGGGTGCTAATACGCAGTATTTT
TRBV4-3	TRBD2	few	TRBJ2-1	CASSPAGGSYNEQFF	TGCGCCAGCAGCCCGGCGGGGGGCTCCTACAATGAGCAGTTCTTC
TRBV7-9	TRBD1	few	TRBJ2-7	CASSLGGQAPSPYEQYF	TGTGCCAGCAGCTTAGGGGGACAGGCACCTAGTCCCTACGAGCAGTACTTC
TRBV2	NA	few	TRBJ2-2	CASSVGLEELFF	TGTGCCAGCAGTGTCGGGCTCGAGGAGCTGTTTTTT
TRBV5-1	NA	NA	TRBJ1-2	CASSLTGASNYGYTF	TGCGCCAGCAGCTTGACCGGGGCCTCTAACTATGGCTACACCTTC
TRBV18	TRBD1	few	TRBJ1-1	CASSQGQVMNTEAFF	TGTGCCAGCTCACAGGGACAGGTGATGAACACTGAAGCTTTCTTT
TRBV9	TRBD1	NA	TRBJ1-1	CASSGHLGQYTEAFF	TGTGCCAGCAGCGGACATCTGGGACAGTACACTGAAGCTTTCTTT
TRBV30	NA	few	TRBJ2-4	CAWSSLSKNIQYF	TGTGCCTGGAGTTCTCTGAGCAAGAACATTCAGTACTTC
TRBV2	NA	NA	TRBJ2-5	CASSDKAGQETQYF	TGTGCCAGCAGTGACAAGGCGGGCCAAGAGACCCAGTACTTC
TRBV30	NA	NA	TRBJ1-5	CAWSTDSNQPQHF	TGTGCCTGGAGTACAGACAGCAATCAGCCCCAGCATTTT
TRBV29-1	NA	NA	TRBJ1-2	CSVKVGGWGAGSGYTF	TGCAGCGTGAAGGTGGGCGGCTGGGGCGCGGGGTCTGGCTACACCTTC
TRBV5-1	TRBD2	NA	TRBJ2-1	CASSYSSGGYNEQFF	TGCGCCAGCAGCTATTCTAGCGGGGGATACAATGAGCAGTTCTTC
TRBV7-9	NA	few	TRBJ1-6	CASSASDPSYSPLHF	TGTGCCAGCAGCGCCTCGGACCCTTCTTATTCACCCCTCCACTTT
TRBV2	TRBD2	few	TRBJ2-7	CASGTSGGNKQYF	TGTGCCAGCGGGACTAGCGGGGGAAACAAGCAGTACTTC
TRBV10-3	NA	NA	TRBJ1-1	CAISVGTFEAFF	TGTGCCATCAGTGTTGGAACCTTTGAAGCTTTCTTT
TRBV11-1	TRBD1	few	TRBJ2-3	CASSLVGDRSTDTQYF	TGTGCCAGCAGCTTAGTCGGGGACAGAAGCACAGATACGCAGTATTTT
TRBV28	TRBD1	NA	TRBJ2-5	CASSRTGTEQETQYF	TGTGCCAGCAGTCGTACCGGGACAGAGCAAGAGACCCAGTACTTC
TRBV28	NA	NA	TRBJ2-7	CASSPNPRVYFSYEQYF	TGTGCCAGCAGTCCGAACCCCAGGGTCTACTTCTCCTACGAGCAGTACTTC
TRBV19	TRBD1	NA	TRBJ1-6	CASKGTGDSPLHF	TGTGCCAGTAAGGGGACAGGGGATTCACCCCTCCACTTT
TRBV9	TRBD2	NA	TRBJ2-1	CASSVGLATYNEQFF	TGTGCCAGCAGCGTAGGACTAGCGACCTACAATGAGCAGTTCTTC
TRBV7-2	NA	few	TRBJ2-3	CASSPGIATDTQYF	TGTGCCAGCAGCCCCGGGATAGCCACAGATACGCAGTATTTT
TRBV7-2	TRBD2	NA	TRBJ2-3	CASRRPGLASDTQYF	TGTGCCAGCAGGCGCCCGGGACTAGCGTCAGATACGCAGTATTTT
TRBV6-6	NA	NA	TRBJ2-2	CASSYGGTGELFF	TGTGCCAGCAGTTACGGCGGCACCGGGGAGCTGTTTTTT
TRBV6-5	NA	NA	TRBJ1-3	CASSYSGISGNTIYF	TGTGCCAGCAGTTACTCGGGGATCTCTGGAAACACCATATATTTT
TRBV30	TRBD1	few	TRBJ1-2	CAWSYRGGYTF	TGTGCCTGGAGTTACAGGGGAGGCTACACCTTC
TRBV2	NA	few	TRBJ1-2	CASMLAQLRHTF	TGTGCCAGCATGTTGGCGCAGCTTAGGCACACCTTC
TRBV9	NA	few	TRBJ2-1	CASSVAGPNSYNEQFF	TGTGCCAGCAGCGTAGCTGGTCCCAACTCCTACAATGAGCAGTTCTTC
TRBV25-1	NA	NA	TRBJ2-7	CASSEYRVGEQYF	TGTGCCAGCAGTGAATACAGGGTCGGCGAGCAGTACTTC
TRBV20-1	NA	few	TRBJ1-1	CSAADRKEAFF	TGCAGTGCTGCCGACAGGAAAGAAGCTTTCTTT
TRBV9	TRBD1	NA	TRBJ2-5	CASSATGAWETQYF	TGTGCCAGCAGCGCAACAGGGGCATGGGAGACCCAGTACTTC
TRBV25-1	NA	NA	TRBJ1-6	CASSSMGGGPNSPLHF	TGTGCCAGCAGTAGTATGGGGGGAGGGCCTAATTCACCCCTCCACTTT
TRBV11-2	NA	once	TRBJ2-7	CASSLMSYEQYF	TGTGCCAGCAGCTTAATGTCCTACGAGCAGTACTTC
TRBV6-5	NA	few	TRBJ1-2	CASSYSVGYGYTF	TGTGCCAGCAGTTACTCGGTCGGGTATGGCTACACCTTC
TRBV10-3	TRBD1	NA	TRBJ2-2	CAISDDRGATGELFF	TGTGCCATCAGTGACGACAGGGGAGCCACCGGGGAGCTGTTTTTT
TRBV14	TRBD1	NA	TRBJ1-2	CASSPRTGGNGYTF	TGTGCCAGCAGCCCGAGGACAGGGGGAAATGGCTACACCTTC
TRBV25-1	NA	few	TRBJ1-4	CASSDSVTAALEKLFF	TGTGCCAGCAGTGACTCCGTCACGGCGGCCTTGGAAAAACTGTTTTTT
TRBV25-1	NA	few	TRBJ1-4	CASSEDKAGGTNEKLFF	TGTGCCAGCAGTGAGGATAAGGCCGGCGGGACTAATGAAAAACTGTTTTTT
TRBV9	NA	NA	TRBJ2-5	CASSGTGAPQETQYF	TGTGCCAGCAGCGGAACGGGGGCACCGCAAGAGACCCAGTACTTC
TRBV2	NA	NA	TRBJ2-3	CASRAGIDTQYF	TGTGCCAGCAGGGCGGGGATAGATACGCAGTATTTT